This entry lists 6 T cell receptor beta chains sequenced from one sample in a study of radiation and T cells in renal cell carcinoma. Only in-frame clones appear in the TCRdb table, and some are missing; sequencing was by immunoSEQ multiplex PCR. The sample contains 150,000 to 200,000 clones, 88% of which appear only once. Time point defined: blood 4 weeks post-SBRT, at nephrectomy. Sample treatment: 15 Gy SBRT to primary tumor, nephrectomy 4 weeks later. The material was blood, obtained from a patient whose treatment included radiotherapy and nephrectomy. The origin of the receptors is a woman between 45 and 65 years old with renal cell carcinoma.

The V call is TRBV2, the J call TRBJ2-3, with 7 bases fitting TRBD2. Germline trimming cut 3 bases from V and 1 base from J; bases unmatched to any gene: 7. The CDR3 runs 16 residues. The V gene's germline CDR1 is SNHLY and CDR2 FYNNEI. This CDR3 reads CASSDPAGKGTDTQYF. The CDR3 coding sequence is TGTGCCAGCAGTGACCCAGCGGGGAAGGGCACAGATACGCAGTATTTT.

J is TRBJ1-1 and V is TRBV19; no reliable D call. The CDR3 length is 13 residues. V dropped 3 bases and J dropped 8 bases, with 13 bases sitting between them. CDR1 is LNHDA and CDR2 is SQIVND in the germline V gene (reference sequence). CDR3 in amino acids: CASSITGEAEAFF. The CDR3 DNA is TGTGCCAGTAGTATTACCGGGGAGGCAGAAGCTTTCTTT.

V and J are TRBV9 and TRBJ1-1; no firm D call. The germline V gene has CDR1 SGDLS and CDR2 YYNGEE. V lost 4 bases to trimming and J lost 1 base, with 5 bases between them. CDR3 length: 12 residues. This CDR3 reads CASSRKNTEAFF. In nucleotides, the CDR3 is TGTGCCAGCAGCAGAAAGAACACTGAAGCTTTCTTT.

The chain combines TRBV20-1 with TRBJ2-5; D gene ambiguous. V was shortened by 3 bases and J by 3 bases, with 5 bases between the two germline ends. Looked up from germline, CDR1 is DFQATT and CDR2 is SNEGSKA (reference sequence). The CDR3 extends over 11 amino acids. The CDR3: CSASQEETQYF. CDR3 coding DNA: TGCAGTGCTAGCCAGGAAGAGACCCAGTACTTC.

The rearrangement uses TRBV5-1 and TRBJ2-3; the D call may be TRBD1 or TRBD2 (5 bases each). V lost 1 base to trimming and J lost 5 bases, with 17 bases between them. Germline V CDR1 and CDR2: SGHRS, YFSETQ. The CDR3 contains 16 residues. The CDR3 DNA sequence: TGCGCCAGCAGCTTGATGGGGACCCCGAGGGTAGATACGCAGTATTTT. Amino acid sequence: CASSLMGTPRVDTQYF.

CDR3 protein: CASSRGGYGYTF. The CDR3 DNA reads as TGTGCCAGCAGCCGTGGGGGCTATGGCTACACCTTC. The rearrangement uses TRBV7-2 and TRBJ1-2; D may be TRBD1 (5 bases). The CDR3 totals 12 residues. Germline assignment: CDR1 SGHTA and CDR2 FQGNSA. V was pared by 5 bases and J by 4 bases, with 8 bases between. Together with reference TRBV7-2 and TRBJ1-2, the CDR3 gives the full variable domain: GAGVSQSPSNKVTEKGKDVELRCDPISGHTALYWYRQSLGQGLEFLIYFQGNSAPDKSGLPSDRFSAERTGGSVSTLTIQRTQQEDSAVYLCASSRGGYGYTFGSGTRLTVV.